What follows are 26 T cell receptor beta chains derived from one specimen sequenced in a study of human T cells and chemical hapten exposure. The starting material, unfractionated whole blood, was used for total RNA extraction. The library put unique molecular identifiers onto individual cDNA molecules. TCRdb independently ran MiXCR on the reads; one entry per CDR3 protein. The sample gives around 120,000 distinct CDR3 sequences, 6.5% to 10% of which show up once; 1.4% is in the top ten. The sequenced material came from whole blood. Receptor source: a human donor in good health. Some clones in this sample may be carry-over from other donors' samples.

V and J are TRBV6-2 or TRBV6-3 and TRBJ2-5; possibly TRBD1 for D (6 bases). The CDR3 spans 16 residues. Trimming took 6 bases from V and 0 from J, leaving 17 bases between them. The germline gives CDR1 MNHEY, CDR2 SVGEGT. The CDR3 here is CASRKKDRNNQETQYF. CDR3 bases: TGTGCCAGCAGAAAGAAGGACAGAAATAACCAAGAGACCCAGTACTTC.

This clonotype occurred many times. The CDR3 spells CASTIRDTFTDTQYF. The CDR3, as DNA: TGTGCCAGCACTATCCGGGACACCTTCACAGATACGCAGTATTTT. The chain employs TRBV6-6 and TRBJ2-3; D perhaps matches TRBD1 (6 bases). Germline CDR1 and CDR2: MNHNY and SVGAGI (reference sequence). The CDR3 has 15 amino acids. V was clipped by 7 bases and J by 2 bases, with 16 bases between them.

This clonotype was seen at least ten times. This CDR3 is CASSSEGNQPQHF. In DNA form, the CDR3 reads TGTGCCAGCAGCTCGGAGGGGAATCAGCCCCAGCATTTT. The genes are TRBV7-9 and TRBJ1-5; a weak D match, TRBD1 (5 bases). This CDR3 region has 13 residues. CDR1 and CDR2 (germline): SEHNR, FQNEAQ (reference sequence). V lost 4 bases, J lost 4 bases, and 8 bases lay in between.

On this clonotype itself: This sequence may be a read error, since a much larger clone differs from it by one base. V and J are TRBV6-5 and TRBJ2-7; weak D call: TRBD1 (5 bases). Germline loops: CDR1 MNHEY, CDR2 SVGAGI. The CDR3 runs 14 residues. In DNA, the CDR3 is TGTGGCAGCAGTAAGACAGCTTTCTCCTACGAGCAGTACTTC. Amino acids: CGSSKTAFSYEQYF.

This chain connects TRBV12-3 or TRBV12-4 to TRBJ2-1; D uncertain. The V and J ends lost 5 bases and 8 bases respectively, with 7 bases between them. The CDR3 has 11 amino acids. Here the CDR3 DNA reads TGTGCCAGCAGTCCCCGCGATGAGCAGTTCTTC. Translation gives CASSPRDEQFF.

The chain recombines TRBV27 with TRBJ2-2, with D perhaps TRBD1 (6 bases). CDR3 size: 15 residues. V lost 3 bases, J lost 1 base, and 9 bases lay in between. Germline CDR1 MNHEY, CDR2 SMNVEV (reference sequence). In DNA form, the CDR3 reads TGTGCCAGCAGTTTTGAGGGACAGAACACCGGGGAGCTGTTTTTT. Amino acids: CASSFEGQNTGELFF.

This clonotype has ten or more counts. The chain has TRBV3-1 and TRBJ1-2; TRBD1 aligns across 9 bases. CDR1 LGHDT and CDR2 YNNKEL come from the germline V gene (reference sequence). The CDR3 contains 14 residues. The ends lost 1 base at V and 13 bases at J; junction bases unmatched: 10. The CDR3 region is CASSQGGTGNRLTF. The CDR3 region has the DNA TGTGCCAGCAGCCAAGGGGGGACAGGGAACCGGCTCACCTTC.

The V and J genes are TRBV11-2 and TRBJ1-4, with D possibly being TRBD1 (5 bases). V lost 4 bases and J 5 bases, leaving 11 bases between the germline ends. From germline, CDR1 is SGHAT and CDR2 FQNNGV. The CDR3 has 14 amino acids. CDR3 sequence (DNA): TGTGCCAGCAGCTCTAGGGGATCCAATGAAAAACTGTTTTTT. It is translated as CASSSRGSNEKLFF.

This clonotype was seen a handful of times. The chain employs TRBV5-5 and TRBJ1-1; the D is unclear. Trimming stripped 0 bases from V and 1 base from J, with 7 bases between. The germline CDR1 and CDR2 sequences are SGHKS and YYEKEE (reference sequence). This CDR3 contains 14 residues. The CDR3 reads CASSLEATNTEAFF. In DNA, the CDR3 is TGTGCCAGCAGCTTGGAGGCCACGAACACTGAAGCTTTCTTT. Drawing the rest from reference TRBV5-5 and TRBJ1-1, the complete variable domain is DAGVTQSPTHLIKTRGQQVTLRCSPISGHKSVSWYQQVLGQGPQFIFQYYEKEERGRGNFPDRFSARQFPNYSSELNVNALLLGDSALYLCASSLEATNTEAFFGQGTRLTVV.

This clonotype was detected many times. The rearrangement uses TRBV6-2 or TRBV6-3 and TRBJ1-5, with TRBD1 identical over 9 bases. Germline CDR1 and CDR2: MNHEY and SVGEGT. The CDR3 is made up of 14 amino acids. The ends lost 4 bases at V and 5 bases at J; junction bases unmatched: 3. In nucleotides, the CDR3 is TGTGCCAGCAGTTCGACAGGGGGGTATCAGCCCCAGCATTTT. Its protein is CASSSTGGYQPQHF.

This clonotype has just a few counts. The genes are TRBV7-2 and TRBJ1-2, with TRBD1 matching 7 bases. The CDR3 is 14 amino acids. The germline CDR1 and CDR2 sequences are SGHTA and FQGNSA. Trimming at V came to 5 bases and at J to 8 bases, leaving 11 bases not matched to a gene. The CDR3 protein is CASSPGGRNSGYTF. DNA of the CDR3: TGTGCCAGCAGCCCAGGGGGAAGGAATAGCGGCTACACCTTC. Based on the CDR3 plus reference TRBV7-2 and TRBJ1-2, the full variable domain is GAGVSQSPSNKVTEKGKDVELRCDPISGHTALYWYRQSLGQGLEFLIYFQGNSAPDKSGLPSDRFSAERTGGSVSTLTIQRTQQEDSAVYLCASSPGGRNSGYTFGSGTRLTVV.

This clonotype was observed many times. This chain links TRBV10-3 with TRBJ1-4, with 9 positions matching TRBD1. The V gene end was trimmed by 9 bases and the J gene end by 4 bases; junction bases not matched to a gene: 3. The CDR3 runs 13 residues. CDR1 is ENHRY, CDR2 SYGVKD, per germline. The CDR3 spells CAIQGALNEKLFF. The CDR3 DNA follows: TGTGCCATACAGGGGGCCCTTAATGAAAAACTGTTTTTT.

The rearrangement joins TRBV7-9 to TRBJ1-2; D is unclear. Deletions cut 3 bases from V and 6 bases from J, with 8 bases between. This CDR3 comprises 12 residues. CDR1 and CDR2 (germline): SEHNR, FQNEAQ (reference sequence). CDR3 in amino acids: CASSFNRDGYTF. The CDR3 DNA sequence: TGTGCCAGCAGCTTCAACCGAGATGGCTACACCTTC.

A remark on this clonotype: A much bigger clone sits one base away, suggesting this may be a read error. J is TRBJ2-7 and V is TRBV15; 7 bases match TRBD1. The CDR3 is 14 amino acids. Germline V gene sequence: CDR1 LNHNV, CDR2 YYDKDF (reference sequence). This CDR3 reads CATSRGQGTYEQHF. CDR3 bases: TGTGCCACCAGCAGAGGACAGGGAACCTACGAGCAGCACTTC.

This clonotype was observed many times. This chain links TRBV6-6 with TRBJ1-4; D remains unclear. The CDR3 extends over 11 amino acids. The V end was cut by 0 bases, the J end by 8 bases, with 1 base between. Germline V gene lookup returns CDR1 MNHNY and CDR2 SVGAGI (reference sequence). CDR3 protein: CASSYSEKLFF. As DNA, the CDR3 is TGTGCCAGCAGTTACTCCGAAAAACTGTTTTTT.

This clonotype was seen more than once but under ten times. This sequence joins TRBV5-4 and TRBJ1-1; possibly TRBD1 for D (6 bases). Germline lookup yields CDR1 SGHNT and CDR2 YYREEE (reference sequence). This CDR3 is 13 amino acids long. V lost 3 bases and J lost 4, with 10 bases in between. This CDR3 reads CASSSGEITEAFF. The CDR3 DNA is TGTGCCAGCAGCTCAGGGGAAATCACTGAAGCTTTCTTT.

A word on this clonotype: This sequence may be a read error, since a much larger clone differs from it by one base. The chain joins TRBV4-2 to TRBJ2-3, with a tentative D call TRBD2 (6 bases). The germline V and J ends were trimmed by 4 bases and 9 bases, with 14 bases remaining between them. Per germline, CDR1 LGHNA and CDR2 YNFKEQ. The CDR3 spans 13 residues. The CDR3 reads CASSPGEGSTQYF. The CDR3 DNA reads TGTGCCAGCAGCCCGGGGGAAGGTAGCACGCAGTATTTT.

This clonotype was seen ten or more times. V gene TRBV5-4 combines with J gene TRBJ2-1; TRBD2 aligns across 12 bases. Germline CDR1 is SGHNT and CDR2 is YYREEE (reference sequence). The J segment lost 4 bases and the V segment lost 6 bases, leaving 5 bases of the junction unmatched. The CDR3 has 15 residues. CDR3 nucleotide sequence: TGTGCCAGCACCAGACTAGCGGGAGATTACAATGAGCAGTTCTTC. Amino acids: CASTRLAGDYNEQFF.

This clonotype was detected only a few times. The chain carries TRBV5-4 and TRBJ2-4, with TRBD1 matching 7 bases. CDR3 length: 15 residues. The junction had 3 bases not matched to a gene; V was cut back by 0 bases and J by 3 bases. CDR1 SGHNT and CDR2 YYREEE come from the germline V gene (reference sequence). The CDR3 sequence is CASSLVAGGKNIQYF. For the CDR3, the DNA is TGTGCCAGCAGCTTGGTGGCAGGGGGCAAAAACATTCAGTACTTC.

In its sample, this clonotype was seen many times. The V call is TRBV11-2, the J call TRBJ1-5; D perhaps matches TRBD1 (5 bases). V was clipped by 6 bases and J by 0 bases, with 12 bases between them. Germline lookup yields CDR1 SGHAT and CDR2 FQNNGV. The CDR3 covers 15 residues. CDR3 in DNA: TGTGCCAGCAGTCGGGGGGAGTATAGCAATCAGCCCCAGCATTTT. Its translation is CASSRGEYSNQPQHF.

In this sample, this clonotype turned up many times. The rearrangement joins TRBV11-2 to TRBJ2-3; D is perhaps TRBD1 or TRBD2 (5 bases each). Germline loops: CDR1 SGHAT, CDR2 FQNNGV. V was clipped by 5 bases and J by 10 bases, with 16 bases between them. The CDR3 is 13 residues long. CDR3: CASSPNRDGAQYF. The CDR3 DNA sequence: TGTGCCAGCAGCCCGAACCGGGACGGAGCGCAGTATTTT.

This clonotype was found many times. The chain couples TRBV6-1 to TRBJ1-6; no reliable D call. The CDR3 has 16 amino acids. Trimming stripped 2 bases from V and 4 bases from J, with 12 bases between. Looked up from germline, CDR1 is MNHNS and CDR2 is SASEGT. The CDR3 nucleotides are TGTGCCAGCAGTGAACCTACAAACCCATATAATTCACCCCTCCACTTT. It codes for CASSEPTNPYNSPLHF.

Ten or more counts support this clonotype. The rearrangement joins TRBV20-1 to TRBJ2-7; D is possibly TRBD1 or TRBD2 (6 bases each). This CDR3 region has 13 residues. CDR1 is DFQATT and CDR2 is SNEGSKA in the germline V gene (reference sequence). V lost 3 bases and J 3 bases, leaving 12 bases between the germline ends. Written as DNA, the CDR3 is TGCAGTGCTAGGGGACTGGACAGCTACGAGCAGTACTTC. Its protein is CSARGLDSYEQYF.

V usage is TRBV3-1 and J usage is TRBJ2-3; TRBD2 might be the D (7 bases). Germline V gene data show CDR1 as LGHDT and CDR2 as YNNKEL (reference sequence). Trimming stripped 0 bases from V and 2 bases from J, with 21 bases between. The length of the CDR3 is 19 residues. The DNA of the CDR3 is TGTGCCAGCAGCCAAGATTCCGTTATGGGGGGGGGCCACACAGATACGCAGTATTTT. It is translated as CASSQDSVMGGGHTDTQYF.

The rearrangement links TRBV7-9 to TRBJ2-3, with 10 bases lining up with TRBD2. The CDR3 contains 16 residues. The germline gives CDR1 SEHNR, CDR2 FQNEAQ (reference sequence). The junction had 11 bases not matched to a gene; V was cut back by 1 base and J by 10 bases. This CDR3 reads CASSLEYKREGQAQYF. Here the CDR3 DNA reads TGTGCCAGCAGCTTAGAATACAAGCGGGAGGGCCAGGCGCAGTATTTT.

This chain connects TRBV9 to TRBJ2-1; D tentatively reads TRBD1 or TRBD2 (5 bases each). Per the germline V gene, CDR1 is SGDLS and CDR2 is YYNGEE. Trimming stripped 3 bases from V and 5 bases from J, with 15 bases between. This CDR3 region has 15 residues. CDR3 residues: CASSAQGDPNNEQFF. DNA of the CDR3: TGTGCCAGCAGCGCCCAAGGGGACCCTAACAATGAGCAGTTCTTC.